This entry lists 29 T cell receptor beta chains sequenced from one sample in a study of T cell repertoires in cytomegalovirus infection. What these receptors recognize is not known. TCRdb reprocessed the reads with MiXCR, giving one entry per CDR3 protein. The sample consists of roughly 920,000 distinct CDR3 sequences, roughly 30% of them appearing once. The sample in question was cultured CD8+ T cells from PBMCs, obtained from culture after CMV antigen stimulation. The receptors derive from a human donor in good health (CMV status not recorded). Some clones in this sample may be carry-over from other donors' samples.

V is TRBV25-1 and J is TRBJ1-1; the D is unclear. The CDR3 is 14 amino acids. The V end lost 0 bases, the J end lost 0 bases, and 5 bases lay between the germline ends. Per germline, CDR1 MGHDK and CDR2 SYGVNS. The CDR3 region has the DNA TGTGCCAGCAGTGAATATTACATGAACACTGAAGCTTTCTTT. This translates into CASSEYYMNTEAFF.

This chain joins TRBV4-1 and TRBJ2-7; D call uncertain. The length of the CDR3 is 14 residues. V shed 3 bases and J shed 7 bases, with 16 bases lying between them. The germline V gene encodes CDR1 MGHRA and CDR2 YSYEKL. CDR3 region: CASSHGPKGEEQYF. In nucleotides, the CDR3 is TGCGCCAGCAGCCATGGTCCGAAGGGCGAGGAGCAGTACTTC.

This clonotype has a handful of counts. The rearrangement uses TRBV28 and TRBJ1-6; D is perhaps TRBD1 (6 bases). Germline CDR1 MDHEN, CDR2 SYDVKM. This CDR3 spans 17 amino acids. Trimming pared 8 bases from V and 0 bases from J, leaving 17 bases between. Written as DNA, the CDR3 is TGTGCCAGCTGGCTCGGGGGGCCAAGCTCCTATAATTCACCCCTCCACTTT. Translated: CASWLGGPSSYNSPLHF.

This clonotype was counted between two and nine times. The rearrangement uses TRBV27 and TRBJ2-1, with 12 bases lining up with TRBD1. Germline V gene lookup returns CDR1 MNHEY and CDR2 SMNVEV (reference sequence). V trimming: 3 bases; J trimming: 6 bases; junction bases outside the gene matches: 6. The CDR3 loop spans 16 amino acids. The CDR3 bases are TGTGCCAGCAGTTTGGGGACAGGGGGCTTCCTCAATGAGCAGTTCTTC. Translation: CASSLGTGGFLNEQFF.

This clonotype has more than one count but fewer than ten. The rearrangement links TRBV7-8 to TRBJ2-1, with TRBD1 matching 7 bases. Losses at the gene ends were 4 bases for V and 4 bases for J; bases not matched to a gene: 10. The germline V gene has CDR1 SGHVS and CDR2 FQNEAQ. This CDR3 comprises 16 residues. For the CDR3, the DNA is TGTGCCAGCAGCTATAACAGGGGAGTTGGGTACAATGAGCAGTTCTTC. Its translation is CASSYNRGVGYNEQFF.

Points on this clonotype: With a much larger clone just one base away, this may be a read error. The chain is built from TRBV7-9 and TRBJ2-3; D is unclear. The CDR3 is 15 amino acids. Trimming cost V 10 bases and J 0 bases, with 17 bases left between them. Germline CDR1 reads SEHNR; CDR2 reads FQNEAQ (reference sequence). The CDR3 nucleotides read TGTGCCACCCGCCCGACTCATGCTAGCACAGATACGCAGTATTTT. Amino acid sequence: CATRPTHASTDTQYF. Drawing the rest from reference TRBV7-9 and TRBJ2-3, the complete variable domain is DTGVSQNPRHKITKRGQNVTFRCDPISEHNRLYWYRQTLGQGPEFLTYFQNEAQLEKSRLLSDRFSAERPKGSFSTLEIQRTEQGDSAMYLCATRPTHASTDTQYFGPGTRLTVL.

V and J are TRBV10-3 and TRBJ2-7, with TRBD1 as a possible D gene (6 bases). Trimming removed 6 bases at V and 6 bases at J, with 15 bases between. The CDR3 extends over 13 amino acids. Germline CDR1 and CDR2: ENHRY and SYGVKD. CDR3 nucleotides: TGTGCCATCAGCTCCAACAGGGACGGCGAGCAGTACGTC. As protein: CAISSNRDGEQYV.

This clonotype appeared many times. One base away lies a much larger clone, so this may be a sequencing read error. The chain combines TRBV7-2 with TRBJ1-1; D remains unclear. The germline V and J ends were trimmed by 6 bases and 1 base, with 6 bases remaining between them. CDR1 SGHTA and CDR2 FQGNSA come from the germline V gene. This CDR3 spans 12 amino acids. The CDR3 DNA sequence: TGTGCCAGCAGGTTTGGGAACACTGAAGCTTTCTTT. Translation: CASRFGNTEAFF.

This sequence joins TRBV6-4 and TRBJ1-1, with 8 nucleotides matching TRBD1. Germline assignment: CDR1 MRHNA and CDR2 SNTAGT. Unmatched junction bases numbered 8, after V lost 5 bases and J lost 6 bases. The CDR3 length is 14 residues. CDR3 DNA: TGTGCCAGCAGTACCCAGGGGGCAGGCGCTGAAGCTTTCTTT. Amino acid sequence: CASSTQGAGAEAFF.

The V and J genes are TRBV9 and TRBJ2-7; 7 positions agree with TRBD2. The V segment lost 0 bases and the J segment 0 bases; nucleotides outside the gene matches: 3. Germline V gives CDR1 SGDLS, CDR2 YYNGEE. This CDR3 spans 15 amino acids. CDR3 nucleotide sequence: TGTGCCAGCAGCGTAGGATCTAGCGGCTCCTACGAGCAGTACTTC. Translated, it gives CASSVGSSGSYEQYF.

The chain links TRBV19 to TRBJ2-1; unclear D gene. Trimming stripped 6 bases from V and 6 bases from J, with 15 bases between. This CDR3 has 14 amino acids. Germline V gene lookup returns CDR1 LNHDA and CDR2 SQIVND (reference sequence). The CDR3 region is CASSGPGPVNEQFF. The CDR3 DNA reads as TGTGCCAGTAGCGGGCCGGGCCCCGTCAATGAGCAGTTCTTC.

This clonotype has only a few counts. V gene TRBV28 combines with J gene TRBJ1-2, with a possible D match to TRBD1 (6 bases). The CDR3 covers 14 residues. Germline CDR1 and CDR2: MDHEN and SYDVKM. The V end lost 5 bases, the J end lost 4 bases, and 14 bases lay between the germline ends. CDR3: CASSDRGGPYGYTF. Written as DNA, the CDR3 is TGTGCCAGCAGTGATCGGGGGGGCCCCTATGGCTACACCTTC.

This chain uses TRBV6-2 or TRBV6-3 with TRBJ2-4, with D unclear. Germline V gene lookup returns CDR1 MNHEY and CDR2 SVGEGT. V was trimmed by 0 bases and J by 3 bases, leaving 21 bases between them. This CDR3 is 19 amino acids long. This CDR3 is CASSYSSLVGSKVKNIQYF. CDR3 in DNA: TGTGCCAGCAGTTACTCGAGTCTAGTGGGTAGCAAGGTCAAAAACATTCAGTACTTC.

In DNA, the CDR3 is TGTGCCAGCAGATTAAGATCAGGGGCTGGAAAATCCTACAATGAGCAGTTCTTC. Protein: CASRLRSGAGKSYNEQFF. The chain has TRBV6-2 or TRBV6-3 and TRBJ2-1; weak D call: TRBD1 (6 bases). The V end lost 6 bases, the J end lost 1 base, and 22 bases lay between the germline ends. Germline V gene sequence: CDR1 MNHEY, CDR2 SVGEGT. CDR3 length: 18 residues.

This clonotype came up many times. This chain joins TRBV7-2 and TRBJ2-1, with a possible D match to TRBD2 (6 bases). Germline CDR1 reads SGHTA; CDR2 reads FQGNSA. The CDR3 has 14 amino acids. V dropped 3 bases and J dropped 9 bases, with 15 bases sitting between them. CDR3 protein: CASSFSGGASEQFF. CDR3 nucleotides: TGTGCCAGCAGCTTCTCCGGAGGGGCGAGTGAGCAGTTCTTC.

This clonotype was seen ten or more times. The chain is built from TRBV7-8 and TRBJ1-5, with no clear D. The CDR3 loop spans 12 amino acids. V was pared by 8 bases and J by 7 bases, with 12 bases between. CDR1 is SGHVS, CDR2 FQNEAQ, per germline. This CDR3 reads CASAPGRQPQHF. The CDR3 coding sequence is TGTGCCAGCGCCCCGGGCCGGCAGCCCCAGCATTTT.

This clonotype was seen more than once but under ten times. This chain joins TRBV6-6 and TRBJ2-7, with a weak D call TRBD1 (6 bases). Germline V gene data show CDR1 as MNHNY and CDR2 as SVGAGI (reference sequence). This CDR3 is 13 amino acids long. Between the trimmed V and J ends, which lost 2 bases and 4 bases, there was a span of 9 bases. CDR3 amino acids: CASSYEGVYEQYV. CDR3 in DNA: TGTGCCAGCAGTTACGAGGGGGTTTACGAGCAGTACGTC.

This clonotype was counted ten times or more. The chain joins TRBV7-2 to TRBJ2-7; the D call may be TRBD1 or TRBD2 (5 bases each). CDR3 length equals 13 residues. Germline assignment: CDR1 SGHTA and CDR2 FQGNSA. V lost 5 bases to trimming and J lost 2 bases, with 10 bases between them. CDR3 DNA sequence: TGTGCCAGCAGCCCGGGACCTACCTACGAGCAGTACGTC. Its translation is CASSPGPTYEQYV.

This clonotype was detected ten times or more. The rearrangement links TRBV12-3 or TRBV12-4 to TRBJ2-7; weak D call: TRBD1 (5 bases). V shed 3 bases and J shed 0 bases, with 9 bases lying between them. CDR3 length equals 14 residues. The chain's CDR3 is CASSFTGPSYEQYF. CDR3 in DNA: TGTGCCAGCAGTTTCACAGGCCCCTCCTACGAGCAGTACTTC.

This clonotype showed up just a few times. The chain links TRBV27 to TRBJ2-5; D is unclear. The V and J ends lost 8 bases and 5 bases respectively, with 9 bases between them. Germline-derived CDR1 and CDR2 are MNHEY and SMNVEV (reference sequence). The CDR3 is 11 amino acids. The CDR3 DNA follows: TGTGCCAGCGCTTCTCGGGAGACCCAGTACTTC. Translated: CASASRETQYF.

V gene TRBV15 combines with J gene TRBJ2-3; 11 nucleotides line up with TRBD1. Germline CDR1 reads LNHNV; CDR2 reads YYDKDF (reference sequence). The V gene end was trimmed by 0 bases and the J gene end by 0 bases; junction bases not matched to a gene: 5. The CDR3 covers 18 residues. The CDR3 sequence is CATSRDFGDRGSTDTQYF. The CDR3 nucleotides are TGTGCCACCAGCAGAGATTTTGGGGACAGGGGGAGCACAGATACGCAGTATTTT.

This clonotype came up once. The chain carries TRBV4-1 and TRBJ2-7; D uncertain. The germline V gene has CDR1 MGHRA and CDR2 YSYEKL. The V end lost 1 base, the J end lost 0 bases, and 7 bases lay between the germline ends. This CDR3 spans 14 amino acids. The CDR3 is CASSQVLHSYEQYF. The CDR3 region has the DNA TGCGCCAGCAGCCAAGTACTTCACTCCTACGAGCAGTACTTC.

This clonotype was detected a few times. V gene TRBV20-1 combines with J gene TRBJ2-3; TRBD2 matches 10 bases. The CDR3 runs 17 residues. Germline values: CDR1 DFQATT, CDR2 SNEGSKA (reference sequence). The V segment lost 1 base and the J segment 5 bases; nucleotides outside the gene matches: 12. The DNA for the CDR3 is TGCAGTGCTAGAGCCGAAGAAGGACTAGCGGTATTAGATACGCAGTATTTT. It specifies CSARAEEGLAVLDTQYF.

The sample holds many counts of this clonotype. The chain has TRBV25-1 and TRBJ2-3; 9 bases are a match to TRBD1. Germline V gene data show CDR1 as MGHDK and CDR2 as SYGVNS. The CDR3 is made up of 15 amino acids. The ends lost 5 bases at V and 7 bases at J; junction bases unmatched: 10. The CDR3: CASSQRDREKNTQYF. The CDR3 region has the DNA TGTGCCAGCAGTCAAAGGGACAGGGAAAAGAATACGCAGTATTTT.

This clonotype was seen only a few times. This chain connects TRBV7-6 to TRBJ1-1, with D uncertain. CDR3 length: 13 residues. Germline V gene sequence: CDR1 SGHVS, CDR2 FNYEAQ. Trimming took 5 bases from V and 4 from J, leaving 11 bases between them. Here the CDR3 reads CASSPWAGTEAFF. DNA of the CDR3: TGTGCCAGCAGCCCCTGGGCGGGCACTGAAGCTTTCTTT.

This clonotype was seen ten or more times. V gene TRBV7-9 combines with J gene TRBJ1-1; no definite D call. CDR1 and CDR2 from the germline V gene are SEHNR and FQNEAQ (reference sequence). This CDR3 contains 15 residues. Between the trimmed V and J ends, which lost 1 base and 1 base, there was a span of 10 bases. CDR3 in DNA: TGTGCCAGCAGCTTAGGGAGGGAGTGGAACACTGAAGCTTTCTTT. Protein product: CASSLGREWNTEAFF.

The chain uses TRBV10-3 and TRBJ1-2; D not certain. Germline V gene sequence: CDR1 ENHRY, CDR2 SYGVKD. CDR3 size: 15 residues. V lost 7 bases and J lost 4, with 19 bases in between. The CDR3 coding sequence is TGTGCCATCATGACGGACTTCAACTTCTCCTATGGCTACACCTTC. It codes for CAIMTDFNFSYGYTF.

Turning to this clonotype: The conserved phenylalanine or tryptophan is not found at the CDR3 terminus, so this likely reflects a read error. CDR3 sequence: CASSFRRGKAKNIQYS. The CDR3 bases are TGTGCCAGCAGTTTTCGTCGGGGGAAGGCCAAAAACATTCAGTACTCC. The rearrangement uses TRBV28 and TRBJ2-4; D may be TRBD2 (6 bases). Trimming shortened V by 3 bases and J by 1 base, and 13 bases separated the two germline ends. CDR3 length: 16 amino acids. CDR1 MDHEN and CDR2 SYDVKM come from the germline V gene.

The rearrangement links TRBV7-9 to TRBJ2-1; tentatively, D is TRBD2 (5 bases). With 3 bases removed from V and 2 bases from J, the gap between germline ends came to 14 bases. Germline V gives CDR1 SEHNR, CDR2 FQNEAQ (reference sequence). The length of the CDR3 is 16 residues. This CDR3 reads CASSLGSQIPYNEQFF. CDR3 in DNA: TGTGCCAGCAGCTTGGGGAGTCAAATTCCCTACAATGAGCAGTTCTTC. Full variable domain (rest looked up from reference TRBV7-9 and TRBJ2-1): DTGVSQNPRHKITKRGQNVTFRCDPISEHNRLYWYRQTLGQGPEFLTYFQNEAQLEKSRLLSDRFSAERPKGSFSTLEIQRTEQGDSAMYLCASSLGSQIPYNEQFFGPGTRLTVL.